The clone carrying this T cell receptor (beta chain) came up a few times. A second about 7 to 11 cycle PCR used barcoded and J-beta primers. Tagging of each cDNA molecule was performed by a template-switch adaptor with 12 random nucleotides. TCRdb used MiXCR to reprocess the 5' RACE reads, holding one entry per CDR3 protein. The sample holds hundreds of thousands of distinct CDR3 sequences; around 42% are singletons and the top ten take around 21%. The data are from a study of blood T cells in healthy people across ages. Trimming stripped 9 bases from V and 12 bases from J, with 21 bases between. This CDR3 is built from 12 residues. Germline CDR1 reads SNHLY; CDR2 reads FYNNEI.

The gene calls are TRBV2 and TRBJ2-7; D possibly matches TRBD1 or TRBD2 (7 bases each). This TCR was recovered from a man between 60 and 70 years old in good health. Sample: blood. The CDR3 protein is CARGEGQSARYF. In DNA form, the CDR3 reads TGTGCCAGAGGGGAGGGACAGTCAGCGAGGTACTTC.